This T cell receptor (beta chain) was profiled in a study of blood T cell repertoires in COVID-19. Study as a whole: Acute and convalescent COVID-19 specimens originated in the United States, Italy and Spain.

In the original workflow: Reference gene primer amplification in the assay estimated nucleated cell counts. Generated by immunoSEQ multiplex PCR, the TCRdb table keeps only in-frame clones and is missing some. V and J calls and clone size are given by that table; D and trimming were obtained from the DNA. The table includes 55,000 to 80,000 clones, approximately 92% detected once. Sequencing input: peripheral blood. The sequence derives from a man aged 50 to 59 with active COVID-19.

CDR3 nucleotide sequence: TGCGCCAGCAGTGAGGGACATAGGTCGAGGAGCAATCAGCCCCAGCATTTT. Protein: CASSEGHRSRSNQPQHF. The V gene is TRBV10-1, the J gene TRBJ1-5; D is perhaps TRBD1 (5 bases). V was shortened by 2 bases and J by 1 base, with 15 bases between the two germline ends. From germline, CDR1 is WNHNN and CDR2 SYGVQD (reference sequence). The CDR3 length is 17 residues.